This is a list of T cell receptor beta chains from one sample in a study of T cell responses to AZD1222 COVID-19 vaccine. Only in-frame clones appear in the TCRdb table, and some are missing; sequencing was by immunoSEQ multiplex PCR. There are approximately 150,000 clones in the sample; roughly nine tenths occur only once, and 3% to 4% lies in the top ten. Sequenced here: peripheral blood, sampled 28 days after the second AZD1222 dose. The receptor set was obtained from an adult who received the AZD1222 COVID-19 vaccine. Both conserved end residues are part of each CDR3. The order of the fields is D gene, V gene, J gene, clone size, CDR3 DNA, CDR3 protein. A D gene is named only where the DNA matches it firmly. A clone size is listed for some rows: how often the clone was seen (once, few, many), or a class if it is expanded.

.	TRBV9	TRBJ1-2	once	TGTGCCAGCAGCAGGGATGGCTACACCTTC	CASSRDGYTF
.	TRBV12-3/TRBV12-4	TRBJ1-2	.	TGTGCCAGCAGTTTCAGGGGCTATGGCTACACCTTC	CASSFRGYGYTF
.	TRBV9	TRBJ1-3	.	TGTGCCAGCAGCGTAGGACTGGGGACTGGAAACACCATATATTTT	CASSVGLGTGNTIYF
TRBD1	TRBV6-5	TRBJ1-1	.	TGTGCCAGCAGCCCCGGGACAGGGCCAACTGAAGCTTTCTTT	CASSPGTGPTEAFF
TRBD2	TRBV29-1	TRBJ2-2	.	TGCAGCGTTAGACTAGCGGACGCGAACACCGGGGAGCTGTTTTTT	CSVRLADANTGELFF
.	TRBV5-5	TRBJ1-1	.	TGTGCCAGCAGCTTGGAGGGACACACTGAAGCTTTCTTT	CASSLEGHTEAFF
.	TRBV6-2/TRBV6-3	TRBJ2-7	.	TGTGCCAGCAGCGACCGGGGCTACGAGCAGTACTTC	CASSDRGYEQYF
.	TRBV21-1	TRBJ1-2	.	TGTGCCAAGAGCCAAGGCGGGGGGCAGAAAGGCTACACCTTC	CAKSQGGGQKGYTF
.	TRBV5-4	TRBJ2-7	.	TGTGCCAGCAGCTTGGAGGGGGGCGTCTACGAGCAGTACTTC	CASSLEGGVYEQYF
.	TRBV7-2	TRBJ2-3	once	TGTGCCAGCAGCACGGCTCTGACTAGAACGCAGTATTTT	CASSTALTRTQYF
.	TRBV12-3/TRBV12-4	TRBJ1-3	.	TGTGCCAGCAGGTATAGCTCTGGAAACACCATATATTTT	CASRYSSGNTIYF
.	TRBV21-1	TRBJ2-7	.	TGTGCCAGCAGCCCTCAGCGGGGGGGCTACGAGCAGTACTTC	CASSPQRGGYEQYF
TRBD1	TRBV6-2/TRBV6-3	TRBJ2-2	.	TGTGCCAGCAGTCCACAGGGGGTGCCCGGGGAGCTGTTTTTT	CASSPQGVPGELFF
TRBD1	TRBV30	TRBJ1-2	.	TGTGCCTGGAGCCGACAGGGGAACTATGGCTACACCTTC	CAWSRQGNYGYTF
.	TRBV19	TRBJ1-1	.	TGTGCCAGTAGTATACAAGGGGTGAACACTGAAGCTTTCTTT	CASSIQGVNTEAFF
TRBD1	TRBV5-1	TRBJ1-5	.	TGCGCCAGCAGCTTGACAGGGGGAAACCAGCCCCAGCATTTT	CASSLTGGNQPQHF
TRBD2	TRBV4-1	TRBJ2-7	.	TGCGCCAGCAGCGCTACTAGCGCTTACGAGCAGTACTTC	CASSATSAYEQYF
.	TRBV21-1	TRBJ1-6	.	TGTGCCAGCAGCAAATGGAGAGAGTCGAGCTCCTATAATTCACCCCTCCACTTT	CASSKWRESSSYNSPLHF
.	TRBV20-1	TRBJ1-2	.	TGCAGTGCCCCGATTCCCGGTGGCTACACCTTC	CSAPIPGGYTF
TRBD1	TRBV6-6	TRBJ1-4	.	TGTGCCAGCAGCGTTGGCGTCGAAGGACAGGGGATTAGGTCGACTAATGAAAAACTGTTTTTT	CASSVGVEGQGIRSTNEKLFF
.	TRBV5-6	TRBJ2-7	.	TGTGCCAGCAGCTTAGGTGACAGGCCTACCTACGAGCAGTACTTC	CASSLGDRPTYEQYF
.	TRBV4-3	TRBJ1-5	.	TGCGCCAGCAGCCCGTACGGGGTGGAGGATCAGCCCCAGCATTTT	CASSPYGVEDQPQHF
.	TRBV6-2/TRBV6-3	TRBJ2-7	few	TGTGCCAGCAGTACCACCTACGAGCAGTACTTC	CASSTTYEQYF
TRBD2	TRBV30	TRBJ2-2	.	TGTGCCTGGAGTGTCCGGGGGGCCGGGGAGCTGTTTTTT	CAWSVRGAGELFF
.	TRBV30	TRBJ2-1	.	TGTGCCTGGAGTGTTCTAGGCTTGGGGAATGAGCAGTTCTTC	CAWSVLGLGNEQFF
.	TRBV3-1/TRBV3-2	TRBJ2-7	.	TGTGCCAGCAGCCAAGATCTCAGGGTGGGGTCCTCCTACGAGCAGTACTTC	CASSQDLRVGSSYEQYF
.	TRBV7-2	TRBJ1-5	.	TGTGCCAGCAGCTTAGCCGCTCAGGCACAGGGAGGCAATCAGCCCCAGCATTTT	CASSLAAQAQGGNQPQHF
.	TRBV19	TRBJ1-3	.	TGTGCCAGTAGTGACCCCCCACTGAACTCTGGAAACACCATATATTTT	CASSDPPLNSGNTIYF
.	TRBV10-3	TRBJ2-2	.	TGTGCCATCAGCCCCTTACAGGGACCATCGAACACCGGGGAGCTGTTTTTT	CAISPLQGPSNTGELFF
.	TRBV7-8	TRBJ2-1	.	TGTGCCAGCAGCCCAGAGCTAGCTGTCGGGGGCAATGAGCAGTTCTTC	CASSPELAVGGNEQFF
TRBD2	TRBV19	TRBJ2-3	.	TGTGCCGCGTCTCCGACTAGCGGGGGGGATACGCAGTATTTT	CAASPTSGGDTQYF
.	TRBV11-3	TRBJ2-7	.	TGTGCCAGCAGCTCCAGCCCAGCCTACGAGCAGTACTTC	CASSSSPAYEQYF